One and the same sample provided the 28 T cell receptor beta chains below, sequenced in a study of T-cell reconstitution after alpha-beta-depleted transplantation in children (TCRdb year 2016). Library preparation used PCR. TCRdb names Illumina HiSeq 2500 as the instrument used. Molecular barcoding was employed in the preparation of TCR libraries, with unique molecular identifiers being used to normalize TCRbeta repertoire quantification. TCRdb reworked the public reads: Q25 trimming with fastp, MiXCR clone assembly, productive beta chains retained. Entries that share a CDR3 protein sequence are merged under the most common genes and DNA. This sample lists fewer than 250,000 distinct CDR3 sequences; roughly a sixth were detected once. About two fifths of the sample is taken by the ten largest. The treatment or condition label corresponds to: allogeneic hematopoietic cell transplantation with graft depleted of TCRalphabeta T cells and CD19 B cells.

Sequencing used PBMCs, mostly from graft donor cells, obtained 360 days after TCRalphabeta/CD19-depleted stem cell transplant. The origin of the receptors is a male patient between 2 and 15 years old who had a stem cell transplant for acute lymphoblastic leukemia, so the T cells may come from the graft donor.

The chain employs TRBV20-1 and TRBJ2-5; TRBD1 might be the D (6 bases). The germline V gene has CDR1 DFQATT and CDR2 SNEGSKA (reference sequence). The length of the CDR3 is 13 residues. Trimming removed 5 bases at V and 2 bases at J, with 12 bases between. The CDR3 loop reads CSAYKGHQETQYF. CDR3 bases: TGCAGTGCTTACAAGGGACATCAAGAGACCCAGTACTTC.

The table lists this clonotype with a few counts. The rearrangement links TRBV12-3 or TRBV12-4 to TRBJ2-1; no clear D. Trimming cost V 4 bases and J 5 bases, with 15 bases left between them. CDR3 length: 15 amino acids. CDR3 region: CASSSSFLNHNEQFF. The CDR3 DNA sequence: TGTGCCAGCAGTTCCTCATTCCTGAACCACAATGAGCAGTTCTTC.

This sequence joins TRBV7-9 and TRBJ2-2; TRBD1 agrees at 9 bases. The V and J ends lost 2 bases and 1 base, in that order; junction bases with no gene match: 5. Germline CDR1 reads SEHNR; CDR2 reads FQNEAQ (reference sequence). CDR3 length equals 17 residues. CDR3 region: CASSLPGTGRNTGELFF. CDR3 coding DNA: TGTGCCAGCAGCTTACCGGGGACAGGGAGGAACACCGGGGAGCTGTTTTTT.

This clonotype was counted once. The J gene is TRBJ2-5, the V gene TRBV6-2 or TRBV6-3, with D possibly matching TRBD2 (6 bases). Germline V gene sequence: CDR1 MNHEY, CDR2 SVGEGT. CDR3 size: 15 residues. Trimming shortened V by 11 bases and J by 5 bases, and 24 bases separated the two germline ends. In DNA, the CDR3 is TGTGCCGGTTCGAAACGGGAGCCGTCCTGGGAGACCCAGTACTTC. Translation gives CAGSKREPSWETQYF.

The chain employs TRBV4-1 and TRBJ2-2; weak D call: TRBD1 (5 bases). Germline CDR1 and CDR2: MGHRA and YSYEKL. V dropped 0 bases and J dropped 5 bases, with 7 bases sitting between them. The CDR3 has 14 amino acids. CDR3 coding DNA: TGCGCCAGCAGCCAAGATAAGGGGACCGGGGAGCTGTTTTTT. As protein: CASSQDKGTGELFF.

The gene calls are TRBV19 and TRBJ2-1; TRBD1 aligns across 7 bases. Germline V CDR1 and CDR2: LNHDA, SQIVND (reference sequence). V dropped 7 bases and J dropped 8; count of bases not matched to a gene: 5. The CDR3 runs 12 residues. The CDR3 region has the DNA TGTGCCAGTAAGGGGGCGACAGATGAGCAGTTCTTC. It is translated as CASKGATDEQFF. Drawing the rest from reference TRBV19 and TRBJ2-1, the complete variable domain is DGGITQSPKYLFRKEGQNVTLSCEQNLNHDAMYWYRQDPGQGLRLIYYSQIVNDFQKGDIAEGYSVSREKKESFPLTVTSAQKNPTAFYLCASKGATDEQFFGPGTRLTVL.

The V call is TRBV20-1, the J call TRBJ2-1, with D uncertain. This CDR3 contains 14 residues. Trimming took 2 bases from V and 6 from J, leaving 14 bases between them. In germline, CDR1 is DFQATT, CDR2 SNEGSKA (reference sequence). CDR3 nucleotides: TGCAGTGCTAGACGTCCCAGGCAGTCCAATGAGCAGTTCTTC. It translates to CSARRPRQSNEQFF.

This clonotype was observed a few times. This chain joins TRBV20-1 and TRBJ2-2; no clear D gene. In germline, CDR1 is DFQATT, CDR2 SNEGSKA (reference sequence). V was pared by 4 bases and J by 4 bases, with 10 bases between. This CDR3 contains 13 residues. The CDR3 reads CSAKLQGTGELFF. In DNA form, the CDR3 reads TGCAGTGCTAAGCTCCAAGGCACCGGGGAGCTGTTTTTT.

CDR3 sequence: CASSDLRTGAYNEQFF. The DNA for the CDR3 is TGTGCCAGCAGTGATTTGAGGACAGGCGCATACAATGAGCAGTTCTTC. This rearrangement joins TRBV25-1 to TRBJ2-1; TRBD1 aligns across 7 bases. The CDR3 sequence is 16 residues long. Germline V CDR1 and CDR2: MGHDK, SYGVNS. The ends lost 3 bases at V and 4 bases at J; junction bases unmatched: 9.

The CDR3 region has the DNA TGTGCCAGCCATCGGTCAGGCAGGGGAGGGCAGCCCCAGCATTTT. Translating gives CASHRSGRGGQPQHF. This chain uses TRBV12-3 or TRBV12-4 with TRBJ1-5; D is possibly TRBD1 (6 bases). Trimming took off 8 bases at V and 7 bases at J, with 21 bases between the two ends. This CDR3 contains 15 residues.

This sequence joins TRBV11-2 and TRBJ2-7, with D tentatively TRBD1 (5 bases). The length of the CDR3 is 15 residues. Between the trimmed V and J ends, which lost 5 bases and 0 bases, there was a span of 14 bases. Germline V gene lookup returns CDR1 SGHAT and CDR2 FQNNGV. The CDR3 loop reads CASSGPDTFSYEQYF. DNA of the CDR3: TGTGCCAGCAGCGGACCGGACACCTTCTCCTACGAGCAGTACTTC.

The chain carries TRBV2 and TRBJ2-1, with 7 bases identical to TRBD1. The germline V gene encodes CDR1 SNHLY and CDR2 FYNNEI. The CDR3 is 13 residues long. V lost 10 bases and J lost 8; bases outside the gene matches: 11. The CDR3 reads CAIASTGFYEQFF. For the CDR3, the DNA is TGTGCCATCGCTTCGACAGGGTTTTATGAGCAGTTCTTC.

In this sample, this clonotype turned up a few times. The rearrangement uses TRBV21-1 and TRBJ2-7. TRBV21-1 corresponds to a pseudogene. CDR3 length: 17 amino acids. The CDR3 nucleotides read TGTGCCAGCAGCAAAGGCCGTCTCCGGCAAGACACCTACGAGCAGTACTTC. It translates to CASSKGRLRQDTYEQYF.

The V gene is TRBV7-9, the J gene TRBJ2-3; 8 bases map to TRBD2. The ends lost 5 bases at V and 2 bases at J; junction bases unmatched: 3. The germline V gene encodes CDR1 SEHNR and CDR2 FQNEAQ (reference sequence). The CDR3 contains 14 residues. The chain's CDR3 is CASSPGGVTDTQYF. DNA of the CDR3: TGTGCCAGCAGCCCCGGGGGGGTCACAGATACGCAGTATTTT.

CDR3 sequence: CASSFWQLAKNIQYF. CDR3 nucleotide sequence: TGTGCCAGCAGTTTCTGGCAACTAGCCAAAAACATTCAGTACTTC. J is TRBJ2-4 and V is TRBV12-3 or TRBV12-4; D not certain. This CDR3 spans 15 amino acids. V lost 3 bases, J lost 0 bases, and 9 bases lay in between.

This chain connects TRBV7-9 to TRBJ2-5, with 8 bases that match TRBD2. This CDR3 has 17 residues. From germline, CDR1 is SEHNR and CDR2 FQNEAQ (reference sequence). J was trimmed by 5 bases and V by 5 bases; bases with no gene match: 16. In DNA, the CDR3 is TGTGCCAGCAGCGTGGGTGATAGCGGGACTTGGTGGGAGACCCAGTACTTC. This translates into CASSVGDSGTWWETQYF.

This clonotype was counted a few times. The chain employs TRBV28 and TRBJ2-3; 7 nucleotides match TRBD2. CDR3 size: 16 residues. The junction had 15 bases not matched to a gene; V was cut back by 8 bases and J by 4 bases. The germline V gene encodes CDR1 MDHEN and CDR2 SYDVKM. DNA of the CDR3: TGTGCCAGCCTCTCCTCAGTGAGGACTAGTTCAGATACGCAGTATTTT. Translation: CASLSSVRTSSDTQYF.

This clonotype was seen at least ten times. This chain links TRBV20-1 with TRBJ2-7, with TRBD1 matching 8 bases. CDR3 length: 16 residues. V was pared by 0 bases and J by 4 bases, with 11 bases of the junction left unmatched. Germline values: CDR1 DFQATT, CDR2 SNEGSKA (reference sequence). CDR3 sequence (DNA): TGCAGTGCTAGAGAGCCGTGGACAGGGAGTCGGTACGAGCAGTACTTC. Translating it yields CSAREPWTGSRYEQYF.

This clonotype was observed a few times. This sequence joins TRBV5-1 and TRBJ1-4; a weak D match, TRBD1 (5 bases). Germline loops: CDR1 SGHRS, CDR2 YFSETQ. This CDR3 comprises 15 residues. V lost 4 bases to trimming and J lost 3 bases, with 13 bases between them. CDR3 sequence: CASSPAGGANEKLFF. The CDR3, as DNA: TGCGCCAGCAGCCCGGCTGGGGGGGCTAATGAAAAACTGTTTTTT.

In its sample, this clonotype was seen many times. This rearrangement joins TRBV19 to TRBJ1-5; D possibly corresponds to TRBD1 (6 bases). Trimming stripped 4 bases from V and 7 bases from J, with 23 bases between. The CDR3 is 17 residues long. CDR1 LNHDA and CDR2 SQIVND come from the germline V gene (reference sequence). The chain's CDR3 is CASSRQDTGREKQPQHF. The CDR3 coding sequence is TGTGCCAGTAGTAGACAGGATACAGGGAGGGAAAAACAGCCCCAGCATTTT.

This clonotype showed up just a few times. DNA for the CDR3: TGCGCCAGCAGCCAAGAACTACAATCAAGCGATGAGCAGTTCTTC. Residues: CASSQELQSSDEQFF. The chain has TRBV4-1 and TRBJ2-1; D gene uncertain. Germline CDR1 and CDR2: MGHRA and YSYEKL. Trimming removed 0 bases at V and 8 bases at J, with 14 bases between. The CDR3 has 15 amino acids.

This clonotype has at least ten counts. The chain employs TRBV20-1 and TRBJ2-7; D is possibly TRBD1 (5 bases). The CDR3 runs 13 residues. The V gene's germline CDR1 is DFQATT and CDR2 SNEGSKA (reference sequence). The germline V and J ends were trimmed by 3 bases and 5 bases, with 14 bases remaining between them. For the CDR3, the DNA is TGCAGTGCTAGTGTAAAGCAGGGAAACGAGCAGTACTTC. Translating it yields CSASVKQGNEQYF.

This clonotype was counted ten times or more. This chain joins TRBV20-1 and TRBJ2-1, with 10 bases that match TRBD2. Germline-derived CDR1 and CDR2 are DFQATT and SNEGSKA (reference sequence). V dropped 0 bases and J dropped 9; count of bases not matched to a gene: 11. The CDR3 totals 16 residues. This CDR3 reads CSARDRTSGIQLEQFF. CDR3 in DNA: TGCAGTGCTAGAGATCGGACTAGCGGTATCCAACTTGAGCAGTTCTTC.

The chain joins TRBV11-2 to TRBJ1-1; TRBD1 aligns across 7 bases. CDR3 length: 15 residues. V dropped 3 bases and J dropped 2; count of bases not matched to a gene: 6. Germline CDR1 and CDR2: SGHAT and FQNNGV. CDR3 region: CASSFSGQSNTEAFF. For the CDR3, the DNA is TGTGCCAGCAGCTTTTCGGGACAGAGTAACACTGAAGCTTTCTTT.

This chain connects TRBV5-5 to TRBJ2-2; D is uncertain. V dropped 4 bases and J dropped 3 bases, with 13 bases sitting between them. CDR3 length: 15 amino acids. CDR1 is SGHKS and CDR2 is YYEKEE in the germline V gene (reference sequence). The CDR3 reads CASSLGSVYTGELFF. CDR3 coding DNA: TGTGCCAGCAGCCTAGGGTCCGTTTACACCGGGGAGCTGTTTTTT.

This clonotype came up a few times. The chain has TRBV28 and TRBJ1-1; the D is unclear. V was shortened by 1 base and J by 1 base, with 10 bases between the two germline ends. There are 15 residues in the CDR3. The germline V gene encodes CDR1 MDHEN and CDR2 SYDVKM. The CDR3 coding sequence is TGTGCCAGCAGTTTATTGACATCAGGGAACACTGAAGCTTTCTTT. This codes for CASSLLTSGNTEAFF.

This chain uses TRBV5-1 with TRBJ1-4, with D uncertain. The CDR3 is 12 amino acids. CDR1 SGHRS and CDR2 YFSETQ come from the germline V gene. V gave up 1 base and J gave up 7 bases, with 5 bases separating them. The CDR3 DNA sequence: TGCGCCAGCAGCTTGTCTGGTGAAAAACTGTTTTTT. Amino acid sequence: CASSLSGEKLFF.

CDR3 bases: TGTGCCAGCAGTTTAGGTGGCGTAGGGGAGCTGTTTTTT. It yields the protein CASSLGGVGELFF. This sequence joins TRBV27 and TRBJ2-2; no clear D. This CDR3 spans 13 amino acids. Germline V gene data show CDR1 as MNHEY and CDR2 as SMNVEV (reference sequence). V lost 2 bases, J lost 8 bases, and 9 bases lay in between.